This TCR beta chain was documented in a study of identical twins. Findings of the study overall: Model-predicted out-of-frame TCR alpha sharing fell below observed values in monozygotic twins. Beta out-of-frame sequences showed weaker excess sharing between twins.

This clonotype was observed a handful of times. No antigen is known for it. The donors were all healthy and Caucasian. With 3 bases removed from V and 7 bases from J, the gap between germline ends came to 19 bases. The CDR3 has 16 residues. Germline CDR1 SNHLY, CDR2 FYNNEI. MiXCR, run by TCRdb on the 5' RACE reads, gives a single entry per CDR3 protein. The sample has about 890,000 distinct CDR3 sequences, about 12% seen once. This sample also appeared in a second study, on yellow fever vaccine responses in identical twins.

The chain combines TRBV2 with TRBJ2-4, with TRBD1 as a possible D gene (6 bases). Sequencing was done on a sample of PBMCs. The receptor comes from a young woman in good health. This CDR3 is CASSERGTLRGNIQYF. The CDR3, as DNA: TGTGCCAGCAGTGAGAGGGGGACACTTCGGGGCAACATTCAGTACTTC.